This TCR beta chain was captured by sequencing in a study of blood T cell repertoires in COVID-19. Study background: PBMCs, B-cell-depleted T cells, or T cells provided the cDNA or gDNA that made up the material.

Repertoires were generated with immunoSEQ multiplex PCR, while TCRdb's copy carries only in-frame clones and drops some. The repertoire holds about 190,000 clones, with around nine tenths as singletons. V dropped 0 bases and J dropped 1 base, with 9 bases sitting between them. The germline gives CDR1 MNHEY, CDR2 SVGAGI. The CDR3 runs 15 residues. Sequencing was performed on peripheral blood. The origin of this receptor is a woman between 18 and 29 years old who had recovered from COVID-19. This chain connects TRBV6-5 to TRBJ1-1; D gene unclear. The CDR3: CASSYSRLGNTEAFF. The CDR3 DNA follows: TGTGCCAGCAGTTACTCGAGGTTAGGGAACACTGAAGCTTTCTTT.